The 30 T cell receptor beta chains reported below all come from one sample, sequenced in a study of metastatic and nonmetastatic thyroid tumors. All patients were untreated before thyroid surgery. MiXCR was used by TCRdb to re-call the PCR reads. The sample records approximately 37,000 clones, approximately 15% being singletons. Sequenced: blood. The receptors were sampled from a male donor with papillary thyroid cancer or a benign thyroid nodule (not recorded which). Some clones in this sample may be carry-over from other donors' samples.

In this sample, this clone turned up many times. This chain links TRBV11-2 with TRBJ1-5, with D unclear. V lost 0 bases to trimming and J lost 3 bases, with 9 bases between them. This CDR3 has 15 amino acids. Germline CDR1 reads SGHAT; CDR2 reads FQNNGV. The CDR3 spells CASSLDRSNNQPQHF. Here the CDR3 DNA reads TGTGCCAGCAGCTTAGATCGCAGTAACAATCAGCCCCAGCATTTT.

This clone was recorded many times. The chain carries TRBV12-5 and TRBJ2-1; D remains unclear. V lost 6 bases and J lost 8, with 23 bases in between. The CDR3 length is 16 residues. The germline gives CDR1 LGHNT, CDR2 FRNRAP. CDR3 bases: TGTGCTAGTGGGACCCGGGCTAAAGGAATAATGGATGAGCAGTTCTTC. It translates to CASGTRAKGIMDEQFF.

Regarding this clone: The junction differs from germline at one of its ends, possibly a read error. This rearrangement joins TRBV19 to TRBJ2-7; a possible D gene is TRBD1 (6 bases). This CDR3 contains 15 residues. Germline V lookup: CDR1 LNHDA, CDR2 SQIVND (reference sequence). CDR3 region: CASSIVAQGIYAQYF. The CDR3 nucleotides are TGTGCCAGTAGTATTGTGGCACAGGGAATCTACGCGCAGTACTTC.

There are many counts of this clone. The chain uses TRBV20-1 and TRBJ1-4, with D tentatively TRBD1 (6 bases). CDR3 length: 13 residues. The ends were cut back, 3 bases at V and 8 bases at J, with 13 bases in the middle. Germline V lookup: CDR1 DFQATT, CDR2 SNEGSKA (reference sequence). CDR3 protein: CSASRRGGEKLFF. In DNA form, the CDR3 reads TGCAGTGCTAGTAGAAGGGGGGGCGAAAAACTGTTTTTT.

This clone appeared many times. V is TRBV4-1 and J is TRBJ1-4; 10 bases line up with TRBD1. This CDR3 spans 15 amino acids. Germline CDR1 MGHRA, CDR2 YSYEKL. Losses at the gene ends were 3 bases for V and 5 bases for J; bases not matched to a gene: 3. CDR3 amino acids: CASSQGTGANEKLFF. In nucleotides, the CDR3 is TGCGCCAGCAGCCAGGGGACAGGGGCGAATGAAAAACTGTTTTTT.

This clone was observed a few times. A much larger clone differs by one base, so this may be a read error. The sample carries other DNA sequences with the same CDR3. The V call is TRBV10-3, the J call TRBJ1-5; D is perhaps TRBD1 (6 bases). CDR1 and CDR2 (germline): ENHRY, SYGVKD. The ends were cut back, 3 bases at V and 7 bases at J, with 13 bases in the middle. This CDR3 region has 14 residues. CDR3 in amino acids: CAISDRARGQPQHF. DNA of the CDR3: TGTGCCATCAGTGACCGGGCTAGGGGGCAGCCCCAGCATTTT.

This clone has ten or more counts. One base away lies a much larger clone, so this may be a sequencing read error. Other DNA sequences in the sample encode the same CDR3. The chain joins TRBV12-3 or TRBV12-4 to TRBJ1-1; 7 bases are a match to TRBD1. This CDR3 is 14 amino acids long. CDR3 DNA sequence: TGTGCCAGCAGTCCGGGACAGCGGAACACTGAGGCTTTCTTT. It specifies CASSPGQRNTEAFF.

Of note for this clone: A much more abundant neighbour one base away suggests this may be a read error. This CDR3 is CSARVRQGVIYQQYF. The DNA of the CDR3 is TGTAGTGCTAGAGTGCGCCAGGGGGTGATCTACCAGCAGTACTTC. V and J are TRBV20-1 and TRBJ2-7; 7 bases align to TRBD1. Germline V gene data show CDR1 as DFQATT and CDR2 as SNEGSKA (reference sequence). The CDR3 contains 15 residues.

CDR3 DNA sequence: TGTGCCAGCAGCTTGAATTTCGGGATCTATTATAATTCACCCCTCCACTTT. Encoded protein: CASSLNFGIYYNSPLHF. The rearrangement joins TRBV5-6 to TRBJ1-6; D is unresolved. The CDR3 consists of 17 residues. Germline CDR1 reads SGHDT; CDR2 reads YYEEEE. Trimming shortened V by 1 base and J by 4 bases, and 15 bases separated the two germline ends.

This clone has a count of ten or more. The genes are TRBV11-2 and TRBJ2-7, with a weak D call TRBD1 (6 bases). Between the trimmed V and J ends, which lost 1 base and 6 bases, there was a span of 19 bases. Germline CDR1 and CDR2: SGHAT and FQNNGV. The CDR3 runs 16 residues. The CDR3 bases are TGTGCCAGCAGCTTAGGTGGGGGCCGTTCAGGGACCGAGCAGTACTTC. This encodes CASSLGGGRSGTEQYF.

By frequency in the sample, this clone is medium-sized. Other DNA sequences from this sample encode an identical CDR3 as well. V is TRBV12-3 or TRBV12-4 and J is TRBJ1-2, with D possibly being TRBD1 (6 bases). This CDR3 has 15 residues. Trimming took off 5 bases at V and 2 bases at J, with 15 bases between the two ends. CDR3 in DNA: TGTGCCAGCAGTCCTCGGGGGGGGGCGAACTATGGCTACACCTTC. This translates into CASSPRGGANYGYTF.

This clone was detected many times. This sequence joins TRBV7-2 and TRBJ1-1, with 8 bases lining up with TRBD1. CDR1 and CDR2 (germline): SGHTA, FQGNSA. The J segment lost 3 bases and the V segment lost 5 bases, leaving 2 bases of the junction unmatched. CDR3 length: 13 amino acids. The CDR3 loop reads CASSTQGDTEAFF. CDR3 nucleotides: TGTGCCAGCAGCACACAGGGGGACACTGAAGCTTTCTTT.

This clone was seen ten or more times. V gene TRBV20-1 combines with J gene TRBJ2-1; 9 bases are shared with TRBD2. Germline assignment: CDR1 DFQATT and CDR2 SNEGSKA (reference sequence). V lost 6 bases, J lost 4 bases, and 13 bases stayed unmatched. The CDR3 covers 16 residues. The CDR3 here is CSAQTGTSLRYNEQFF. CDR3 DNA sequence: TGCAGTGCCCAGACCGGGACTAGCTTAAGGTACAATGAGCAGTTCTTC.

This clone has at least ten counts. The genes are TRBV7-9 and TRBJ2-1; weak D call: TRBD2 (5 bases). The CDR3 totals 15 residues. Germline CDR1 SEHNR, CDR2 FQNEAQ (reference sequence). Trimming stripped 5 bases from V and 6 bases from J, with 17 bases between. CDR3 sequence reads: CASSIERQWANEQFF. The CDR3 DNA reads TGTGCCAGCAGCATCGAGCGGCAGTGGGCCAATGAGCAGTTCTTC.

This clone was observed at least ten times. This chain connects TRBV28 to TRBJ1-2, with D possibly matching TRBD1 (6 bases). The germline V gene has CDR1 MDHEN and CDR2 SYDVKM. Deletions cut 10 bases from V and 4 bases from J, with 10 bases between. The CDR3 is 11 residues long. The chain's CDR3 is CATVDSYGYTF. Written as DNA, the CDR3 is TGTGCCACCGTGGACAGCTATGGCTACACCTTC.

As to this clone: A read error may explain this, as a much larger clone is one base away. The V gene is TRBV5-1, the J gene TRBJ2-5; no firm D call. The length of the CDR3 is 14 residues. Deletions cut 0 bases from V and 0 bases from J, with 6 bases between. Germline V CDR1 and CDR2: SGHRS, YFSETQ. Here the CDR3 reads CASSLAWNQETQYF. In nucleotides, the CDR3 is TGCGCCAGCAGCTTGGCATGGAACCAAGAGACCCAGTACTTC.

This clone was detected ten times or more. V is TRBV7-2 and J is TRBJ1-1, with D perhaps TRBD1 (5 bases). This CDR3 is built from 14 residues. Trimming took off 1 base at V and 7 bases at J, with 13 bases between the two ends. Germline V gene lookup returns CDR1 SGHTA and CDR2 FQGNSA. CDR3 sequence (DNA): TGTGCCAGCAGCTTAGACGCAGGGACGGTTGAAGCTTTCTTT. This translates into CASSLDAGTVEAFF.

This clone has just a few counts. This sequence joins TRBV5-4 and TRBJ2-5; no reliable D call. V lost 6 bases and J lost 5, with 8 bases in between. Germline V gene sequence: CDR1 SGHNT, CDR2 YYREEE (reference sequence). This CDR3 has 11 amino acids. CDR3 in DNA: TGTGCCAGCACCACTGGGGAGACCCAGTACTTC. Translated, it gives CASTTGETQYF.

This chain joins TRBV7-9 and TRBJ2-7; TRBD2 matches at 8 bases. Trimming cost V 5 bases and J 10 bases; bases outside gene matches: 13. The germline CDR1 and CDR2 sequences are SEHNR and FQNEAQ (reference sequence). This CDR3 comprises 14 residues. The CDR3 DNA reads as TGTGCCAGCAGCCCCGGGACTAGACCTACGAATCAGTACTTC. Amino acids: CASSPGTRPTNQYF.

Ten or more counts support this clone. Other DNA variants within this sample encode the same CDR3. V usage is TRBV5-1 and J usage is TRBJ2-7; 7 bases are a match to TRBD2. The CDR3 runs to 16 residues. J lost 0 bases, V lost 4 bases, and 10 bases had no gene match. Germline assignment: CDR1 SGHRS and CDR2 YFSETQ. CDR3 nucleotides: TGCGCCAGCAGCCGCGGGAGCGGGACGAGCTCCTACGAGCAGTACTTC. It yields the protein CASSRGSGTSSYEQYF.

This clone was found many times. The chain carries TRBV7-2 and TRBJ1-4; D is possibly TRBD1 (6 bases). The CDR3 runs to 13 residues. Germline loops: CDR1 SGHTA, CDR2 FQGNSA. V lost 5 bases, J lost 5 bases, and 9 bases lay in between. CDR3 region: CASSRGVNEKLFF. CDR3 in DNA: TGTGCCAGCAGCAGGGGGGTGAATGAAAAACTGTTTTTT.

This clone was observed at least ten times. V usage is TRBV5-4 and J usage is TRBJ2-7; D possibly uses TRBD1 or TRBD2 (5 bases each). This CDR3 spans 13 amino acids. Germline V gene sequence: CDR1 SGHNT, CDR2 YYREEE (reference sequence). Trimming shortened V by 0 bases and J by 3 bases, and 7 bases separated the two germline ends. CDR3 amino acids: CASSLAGSYEQYF. The DNA of the CDR3 is TGTGCCAGCAGCTTGGCAGGGAGCTACGAGCAGTACTTC.

J is TRBJ2-7 and V is TRBV10-3; D is unclear. With 0 bases removed from V and 0 bases from J, the gap between germline ends came to 6 bases. In germline, CDR1 is ENHRY, CDR2 SYGVKD. CDR3 length: 14 residues. CDR3 region: CAISESPRSYEQYF. The CDR3 region has the DNA TGTGCCATCAGTGAGTCACCACGCTCCTACGAGCAGTACTTC.

This clone was picked up many times. The chain recombines TRBV6-5 with TRBJ2-6; 7 bases are a match to TRBD1. The germline V gene encodes CDR1 MNHEY and CDR2 SVGAGI. The CDR3 is 17 amino acids. J gave up 1 base and V 2 bases, and 5 bases lay outside the gene matches. The CDR3 loop reads CASSYRDSLSGANVLTF. DNA of the CDR3: TGTGCCAGCAGTTACAGGGACAGTCTATCTGGGGCCAACGTCCTGACTTTC.

Many counts were recorded for this clone. This chain uses TRBV18 with TRBJ2-1; 10 bases fit TRBD2. Germline V lookup: CDR1 KGHSH, CDR2 LQKENI. Unmatched junction bases numbered 2, after V lost 4 bases and J lost 5 bases. CDR3 length: 14 residues. This CDR3 is CASSQGLADNEQFF. The CDR3 region has the DNA TGTGCCAGCTCACAAGGACTAGCGGACAATGAGCAGTTCTTC.

In this sample, this clone turned up many times. The chain is built from TRBV4-3 and TRBJ1-1; the D is unclear. Germline CDR1 LGHNA, CDR2 YSLEER. This CDR3 region has 13 residues. V was shortened by 7 bases and J by 1 base, with 10 bases between the two germline ends. The CDR3 protein is CASKLNRNTEAFF. In DNA, the CDR3 is TGCGCCAGCAAGTTGAACAGGAACACTGAAGCTTTCTTT.

Many counts were recorded for this clone. The chain combines TRBV7-8 with TRBJ2-1, with 8 bases aligning to TRBD2. The CDR3 runs 15 residues. Per germline, CDR1 SGHVS and CDR2 FQNEAQ. Trimming removed 1 base from V and 2 bases from J; junction bases left unmatched: 1. The CDR3 loop reads CASSLVAGPYNEQFF. The CDR3 DNA is TGTGCCAGCAGCTTAGTAGCGGGACCCTACAATGAGCAGTTCTTC.

This clone came up many times. The J gene is TRBJ1-1, the V gene TRBV19; D not certain. This CDR3 has 11 amino acids. Germline V gene data show CDR1 as LNHDA and CDR2 as SQIVND (reference sequence). V was shortened by 6 bases and J by 7 bases, with 9 bases between the two germline ends. The CDR3 loop reads CASRIGLEAFF. CDR3 coding DNA: TGTGCCAGTAGGATTGGACTTGAAGCTTTCTTT.

This clone was seen ten or more times. This chain links TRBV3-1 with TRBJ2-7, with TRBD2 matching 10 bases. Unmatched junction bases numbered 0, after V lost 0 bases and J lost 7 bases. Germline V lookup: CDR1 LGHDT, CDR2 YNNKEL (reference sequence). The CDR3 loop spans 13 amino acids. CDR3: CASSQELAGEQYF. The CDR3 nucleotides read TGTGCCAGCAGCCAAGAACTAGCGGGAGAGCAGTACTTC.

There are many counts of this clone. The rearrangement joins TRBV5-1 to TRBJ2-7; 8 positions agree with TRBD2. Germline lookup yields CDR1 SGHRS and CDR2 YFSETQ. The CDR3 totals 16 residues. The ends lost 0 bases at V and 2 bases at J; junction bases unmatched: 7. The CDR3 DNA follows: TGCGCCAGCAGCTTGGGAATCGGGCGGGGGGCCTACGAGCAGTACTTC. Amino acid sequence: CASSLGIGRGAYEQYF.